This T cell receptor (beta chain) originates from a study of shared clonotypes between healthy human individuals. Donors comprised healthy HIV-negative adults lacking recent acute infections or vaccinations. Only Caucasian adults living in Nashville, Tennessee served as donors. Deep was the level at which the assay was run. Clones were read by immunoSEQ multiplex PCR, and TCRdb kept only the in-frame ones, dropping some. The sample has about 500,000 clones; roughly three quarters are singletons. Trimming removed 5 bases from V and 0 bases from J, with 10 bases in between. Germline V gene lookup returns CDR1 SGHVS and CDR2 FQNEAQ. The CDR3 loop spans 14 amino acids.

Sequencing was carried out using PBMCs. The rearrangement links TRBV7-8 to TRBJ2-5, with D possibly matching TRBD2 (5 bases). This TCR came from a woman between 40 and 50 years old in good health. Some clones in this sample may be carry-over from other donors' samples. This CDR3 is CASSAGGHQETQYF. CDR3 nucleotides: TGTGCCAGCAGCGCCGGAGGCCACCAAGAGACCCAGTACTTC.